The 22 T cell receptor beta chains reported below all come from one sample, sequenced in a study of beta chain features in type 1 diabetes. Study conclusions and caveats: TCRB CDR3s were moderately but significantly shorter in Type 1 diabetes patients in all four CD4+ subsets.

Expressed TCRB transcripts were sequenced because the isolated RNA had all been reverse transcribed beforehand. Sequencing used immunoSEQ multiplex PCR; TCRdb keeps in-frame clones, though not all of them. The sample holds 150,000 to 200,000 clones, just over 8% seen once. Antigen specificity for these receptors is unknown. The specimen was central memory CD4+ T cells from blood. These receptor sequences come from a woman under 30 with type 1 diabetes.

In its sample, this clone was seen a few times. The chain has TRBV5-5 and TRBJ2-5, with 8 bases aligning to TRBD2. Germline CDR1 and CDR2: SGHKS and YYEKEE (reference sequence). V was pared by 4 bases and J by 3 bases, with 5 bases of the junction left unmatched. The CDR3 is made up of 14 amino acids. The CDR3: CASSDLRGEETQYF. CDR3 DNA: TGTGCCAGCAGCGACCTGCGGGGGGAAGAGACCCAGTACTTC.

This clone showed up just a few times. This chain connects TRBV6-6 to TRBJ2-5; the match to TRBD2 covers 9 bases. V shed 6 bases and J 7 bases; nucleotides not matched to a gene: 15. CDR3 length: 16 amino acids. Germline assignment: CDR1 MNHNY and CDR2 SVGAGI (reference sequence). In nucleotides, the CDR3 is TGTGCCAGCAGCCCATCGGGCGGGGGGGGCCTAGGGACCCAGTACTTC. This translates into CASSPSGGGGLGTQYF.

At least ten counts were recorded for this clone. The V and J genes are TRBV5-6 and TRBJ2-5; 9 positions agree with TRBD1. Germline CDR1 SGHDT, CDR2 YYEEEE. Trimming removed 3 bases from V and 5 bases from J; junction bases left unmatched: 5. The CDR3 is made up of 14 amino acids. The CDR3 coding sequence is TGTGCCAGCAGCTCAACAGGGGGCGGGGAGACCCAGTACTTC. This codes for CASSSTGGGETQYF. The whole variable domain, filled in from reference TRBV5-6 and TRBJ2-5, reads DAGVTQSPTHLIKTRGQQVTLRCSPKSGHDTVSWYQQALGQGPQFIFQYYEEEERQRGNFPDRFSGHQFPNYSSELNVNALLLGDSALYLCASSSTGGGETQYFGPGTRLLVL.

The genes are TRBV14 and TRBJ2-3; 7 nucleotides match TRBD2. This CDR3 is 15 amino acids long. Germline-derived CDR1 and CDR2 are SGHDN and FVKESK. V trimming: 4 bases; J trimming: 4 bases; junction bases outside the gene matches: 8. The CDR3 here is CASSRTGGNPDTQYF. CDR3 DNA: TGTGCCAGCAGCCGTACGGGGGGAAACCCAGATACGCAGTATTTT.

The chain joins TRBV30 to TRBJ1-2; 8 bases are shared with TRBD1. V lost 2 bases, J lost 8 bases, and 7 bases stayed unmatched. Germline V lookup: CDR1 GTSNPN, CDR2 SVGIG (reference sequence). The CDR3 length is 13 residues. CDR3 in DNA: TGTGCCTGGAGTACCCGGACAGGGCGAGGCTACACCTTC. The encoded protein is CAWSTRTGRGYTF.

This chain connects TRBV4-2 to TRBJ1-1; 7 nucleotides agree with TRBD1. CDR1 LGHNA and CDR2 YNFKEQ come from the germline V gene. This CDR3 is built from 15 residues. J was trimmed by 4 bases and V by 1 base; bases with no gene match: 6. This CDR3 is CASSQAGQLSTEAFF. For the CDR3, the DNA is TGTGCCAGCAGCCAAGCGGGACAGTTGAGCACTGAAGCTTTCTTT.

This clone was counted only a few times. The chain uses TRBV30 and TRBJ2-7; 8 nucleotides match TRBD2. Per germline, CDR1 GTSNPN and CDR2 SVGIG (reference sequence). The CDR3 consists of 15 residues. The V and J ends lost 3 bases and 3 bases, in that order; junction bases with no gene match: 10. This chain's CDR3 is CAWRPRGTRLYEQYF. The CDR3 region has the DNA TGTGCCTGGAGGCCTCGGGGGACTAGACTCTACGAGCAGTACTTC.

The chain recombines TRBV7-2 with TRBJ2-2; weak D call: TRBD2 (5 bases). V was trimmed by 6 bases and J by 13 bases, leaving 21 bases between them. This CDR3 contains 14 residues. CDR1 and CDR2 from the germline V gene are SGHTA and FQGNSA. In DNA form, the CDR3 reads TGTGCCAGCAGGCCCTCGACGGGATCACGAGGGCTGTTTTTT. It encodes CASRPSTGSRGLFF.

This chain links TRBV13 with TRBJ2-7, with 7 bases fitting TRBD2. The CDR3 length is 13 residues. V was clipped by 1 base and J by 6 bases; unmatched bases: 3. The V gene's germline CDR1 is PRHDT and CDR2 FYEKMQ (reference sequence). The CDR3 coding sequence is TGTGCCAGCAGCTTAGAGCGGGAACTCGAGCAGTACTTC. This gives the protein CASSLERELEQYF.

This clone was seen a handful of times. V gene TRBV7-2 combines with J gene TRBJ2-3; tentative D call: TRBD2 (5 bases). The germline gives CDR1 SGHTA, CDR2 FQGNSA. This CDR3 is 13 amino acids long. V was clipped by 5 bases and J by 4 bases, with 10 bases between them. CDR3 in amino acids: CASSPDLPDTQYF. CDR3 nucleotides: TGTGCCAGCAGCCCGGACTTACCAGATACGCAGTATTTT.

This clone occurred a few times. The chain joins TRBV18 to TRBJ1-1; D call uncertain. This CDR3 region has 15 residues. Germline assignment: CDR1 KGHSH and CDR2 LQKENI. V lost 1 base, J lost 0 bases, and 9 bases lay in between. The CDR3, as DNA: TGTGCCAGCTCACCACTCGCAGCGTTGAACACTGAAGCTTTCTTT. Translating gives CASSPLAALNTEAFF.

This clone occurred a few times. V usage is TRBV28 and J usage is TRBJ1-2; TRBD1 matches at 9 bases. V lost 6 bases to trimming and J lost 5 bases; unmatched junction nucleotides: 10. CDR3 length equals 15 residues. Germline V lookup: CDR1 MDHEN, CDR2 SYDVKM. This CDR3 reads CASSAGDRATYGYTF. DNA for the CDR3: TGTGCCAGCAGCGCTGGGGACAGGGCAACTTATGGCTACACCTTC.

The chain links TRBV2 to TRBJ2-1, with TRBD1 matching over 7 bases. This CDR3 is 15 amino acids long. V was clipped by 6 bases and J by 4 bases; unmatched bases: 9. Germline loops: CDR1 SNHLY, CDR2 FYNNEI. This CDR3 is CASRGRDRAYNEQFF. For the CDR3, the DNA is TGTGCCAGCAGGGGCCGGGACAGAGCTTACAATGAGCAGTTCTTC. Full variable domain (rest looked up from reference TRBV2 and TRBJ2-1): EPEVTQTPSHQVTQMGQEVILRCVPISNHLYFYWYRQILGQKVEFLVSFYNNEISEKSEIFDDQFSVERPDGSNFTLKIRSTKLEDSAMYFCASRGRDRAYNEQFFGPGTRLTVL.

This clone was seen a few times. The chain couples TRBV28 to TRBJ2-7, with a weak D call TRBD2 (6 bases). The CDR3 length is 16 residues. Deletions cut 7 bases from V and 2 bases from J, with 21 bases between. Germline CDR1 MDHEN, CDR2 SYDVKM. CDR3 protein: CASTTLILAPTYEQYF. The CDR3 nucleotides are TGTGCCAGCACCACCCTTATACTAGCACCGACCTACGAGCAGTACTTC.

This clone was detected only a few times. The rearrangement joins TRBV7-9 to TRBJ2-3; 8 nucleotides line up with TRBD2. The trim removed 3 bases at V and 2 bases at J, leaving 4 bases unmatched. This CDR3 has 15 amino acids. The germline gives CDR1 SEHNR, CDR2 FQNEAQ (reference sequence). Here the CDR3 reads CASSLVAGLTDTQYF. The CDR3 DNA reads as TGTGCCAGCAGCTTGGTAGCGGGGCTCACAGATACGCAGTATTTT.

This clone was seen more than once but under ten times. This chain's CDR3 is CSVGVRDSYTGELFF. The CDR3 coding sequence is TGCAGCGTTGGGGTTAGGGACTCTTACACCGGGGAGCTGTTTTTT. The chain joins TRBV29-1 to TRBJ2-2; TRBD2 is a possible D gene (6 bases). Germline V gene sequence: CDR1 SQVTM, CDR2 ANQGSEA. Trimming stripped 4 bases from V and 3 bases from J, with 15 bases between. The CDR3 covers 15 residues.

CDR3 sequence (DNA): TGTGCCAGCAGTTCTCGGGGGAATGAGCAGTTCTTC. Protein sequence: CASSSRGNEQFF. The J gene is TRBJ2-1, the V gene TRBV6-6; tentative D call: TRBD2 (6 bases). Trimming pared 4 bases from V and 7 bases from J, leaving 8 bases between. This CDR3 contains 12 residues. Germline values: CDR1 MNHNY, CDR2 SVGAGI (reference sequence).

The chain links TRBV19 to TRBJ2-1; a possible D gene is TRBD2 (6 bases). The V gene's germline CDR1 is LNHDA and CDR2 SQIVND (reference sequence). The V gene lost 3 bases and the J gene lost 2 bases, with 11 bases spanning the gap. There are 15 residues in the CDR3. The DNA of the CDR3 is TGTGCCAGTAGTATCGGAGGGACCACCTACAATGAGCAGTTCTTC. It translates to CASSIGGTTYNEQFF.

The chain is built from TRBV2 and TRBJ2-7; possible D gene TRBD1, 5 bases. Germline V gene data show CDR1 as SNHLY and CDR2 as FYNNEI. The CDR3 is made up of 13 amino acids. The germline V and J ends were trimmed by 6 bases and 6 bases, with 15 bases remaining between them. The CDR3 coding sequence is TGTGCCAGCAGAAAGGACATTCCGGTCGAGCAGTACTTC. Encoded protein: CASRKDIPVEQYF.

This clone was detected a few times. The V call is TRBV30, the J call TRBJ2-3; D gene uncertain. Deletions cut 0 bases from V and 6 bases from J, with 7 bases between. The CDR3 is 12 residues long. Germline CDR1 is GTSNPN and CDR2 is SVGIG (reference sequence). CDR3 sequence (DNA): TGTGCCTGGAGTGTCAGTTACGATACGCAGTATTTT. This encodes CAWSVSYDTQYF.

This sequence joins TRBV6-1 and TRBJ2-1; maybe TRBD2 (6 bases). The ends were cut back, 4 bases at V and 7 bases at J, with 17 bases in the middle. This CDR3 spans 15 amino acids. Germline CDR1 MNHNS, CDR2 SASEGT. CDR3 nucleotide sequence: TGTGCCAGCAGTGCTCTCCCGGGACTCGAAAATGAGCAGTTCTTC. It codes for CASSALPGLENEQFF.

This clone was detected only a few times. V usage is TRBV6-5 and J usage is TRBJ1-2, with 9 bases that match TRBD1. J lost 4 bases, V lost 0 bases, and 0 bases had no gene match. Germline-derived CDR1 and CDR2 are MNHEY and SVGAGI. This CDR3 contains 14 residues. The chain's CDR3 is CASSYSGQGYGYTF. In DNA, the CDR3 is TGTGCCAGCAGTTACTCGGGACAGGGCTATGGCTACACCTTC.